These T cell receptor beta chains were read from a single sample in a study of T cell responses to AZD1222 COVID-19 vaccine. Generated by immunoSEQ multiplex PCR, the TCRdb table keeps only in-frame clones and is missing some. The profile covers 65,000 to 80,000 clones, with roughly nine tenths appearing a single time and more than 4% taken by the ten largest. Sequences were derived from peripheral blood, sampled on day 0 of AZD1222 vaccination. The source of these receptors is an adult in good health. Each CDR3 is given with its conserved first and last residue. The D gene is left open where the match is weak. Size tells how often a clone was seen (once, few, many) or the class of an expanded clone, and some rows leave it out.

j_call d_call v_call clone_size cdr3_nt cdr3_aa
TRBJ1-5 NA TRBV5-1 NA TGCGCCAGCAGCTTGGCCGGTAGCGAGCCCCAGCATTTT CASSLAGSEPQHF
TRBJ1-1 NA TRBV18 NA TGTGCCAGCTCACCACTCAGGGAATGGACTGAAGCTTTCTTT CASSPLREWTEAFF
TRBJ2-5 NA TRBV7-3 once TGTGCCAGCAGCCTAGGGCCGGGGGTACAAGAGACCCAGTACTTC CASSLGPGVQETQYF
TRBJ2-7 TRBD2 TRBV5-4 few TGTGCCAGCAGCACGACCGGGATCGGGGGGAGGCAGTACTTC CASSTTGIGGRQYF
TRBJ2-5 NA TRBV9 NA TGTGCCAGCAGCGTAGGGGATTGGATAGAGCAAGAGACCCAGTACTTC CASSVGDWIEQETQYF
TRBJ1-1 NA TRBV7-9 NA TGTGCCAGCAGCGATAGTCAATTAACACCTTTGAACACTGAAGCTTTCTTT CASSDSQLTPLNTEAFF
TRBJ1-1 NA TRBV6-2/TRBV6-3 once TGTGCCAGCAGTTACTTCATAAGCACTGAAGCTTTCTTT CASSYFISTEAFF
TRBJ1-1 NA TRBV18 NA TGTGCCAGCTCACCCAGACAGTTTGAAGCTTTCTTT CASSPRQFEAFF
TRBJ2-3 NA TRBV5-1 NA TGCGCCGGAAAGGACGGCTTAGGCACAGATACGCAGTATTTT CAGKDGLGTDTQYF
TRBJ1-3 TRBD1 TRBV28 NA TGTGCCAGCAGTGAACCGGGACAGGGCCTTATAAACACCATATATTTT CASSEPGQGLINTIYF